The entry below gives a single T cell receptor (beta chain) sequence along with its context. Antigen: not known. After removal of 2 bases from V and 5 bases from J, the junction contained 2 bases not matched to a gene. Germline V CDR1 and CDR2: SGHTA, FQGTGA. The CDR3 length is 14 residues. Using genomic DNA as the template, TCR beta VDJ and CDR3 profiling was carried out. TCRdb independently ran MiXCR on the reads; one entry per CDR3 protein. The sample carries approximately 170,000 distinct CDR3 sequences, 40% to 55% recorded once. These data come from a study of CD8+CD57+ T cells in acquired aplastic anemia. Study at large: An average of 3.2 ug of DNA was obtained from sorted CD4+ and CD8+ cells. Findings and caveats of the study: Between patients and controls, about 30 CD8+ CDR3 sequences were found in common. Any difference that existed in CD8+ Simpson's diversity between patients and controls was not significant.

Patients chosen for sequencing had shown CD8+CD57+ cell expansion by flow cytometry. No therapy had been given to the patients at the time of blood sampling. This sequence was found in a human donor with aplastic anemia. The material sequenced was sorted CD4+, CD8+, or CD8+CD57+ T cells (not recorded which) from PBMCs. The rearrangement links TRBV7-3 to TRBJ1-4, with 7 positions matching TRBD1. The CDR3 loop is CASSLDRENEKLFF. The CDR3 DNA reads TGTGCCAGCAGCTTAGACAGGGAGAATGAAAAACTGTTTTTT.